The sample holds a few counts of the clone carrying this T cell receptor (beta chain). Its antigen is unknown. Germline trimming cut 0 bases from V and 7 bases from J; bases unmatched to any gene: 12. Germline V gene data show CDR1 as SGHRS and CDR2 as YFSETQ. CDR3 length: 18 amino acids. Each CDR3 protein gets one entry after TCRdb re-called the 5' RACE reads with MiXCR. The sample holds 110,000 to 150,000 distinct CDR3 sequences, under 30% seen once. This entry comes from a study of T-cell memory formation after mild COVID-19. Study details: Clustering of TCRs was largely donor specific. Study-wide findings and caveats: Clones which contracted sat mainly in CM and EM if CD4+, and in EMRA if CD8+.

V gene TRBV5-1 combines with J gene TRBJ1-6, with 8 bases matching TRBD1. This TCR was recovered from an adult woman who had mild COVID-19 (a few samples of this study predate the infection). Cell type and time point are not known. The sample consisted of PBMCs or a T cell subset sorted from them (not recorded which). In DNA form, the CDR3 reads TGCGCCAGCAGCTTGGAGGCAGGGGGCGCGATCCCGAATTCACCCCTCCACTTT. Its protein is CASSLEAGGAIPNSPLHF.